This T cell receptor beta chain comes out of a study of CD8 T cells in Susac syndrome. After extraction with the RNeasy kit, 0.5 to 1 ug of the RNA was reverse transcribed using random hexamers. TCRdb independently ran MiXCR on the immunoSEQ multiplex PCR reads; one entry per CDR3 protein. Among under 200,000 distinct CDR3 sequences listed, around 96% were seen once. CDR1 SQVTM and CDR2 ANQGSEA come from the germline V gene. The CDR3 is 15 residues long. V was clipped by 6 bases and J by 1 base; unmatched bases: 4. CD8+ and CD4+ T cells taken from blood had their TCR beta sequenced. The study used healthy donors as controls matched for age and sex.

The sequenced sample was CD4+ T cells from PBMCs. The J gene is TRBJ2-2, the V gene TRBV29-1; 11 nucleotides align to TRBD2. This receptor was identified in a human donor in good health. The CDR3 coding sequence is TGCAGCGTGACTAGCGGGGTCCAGAACACCGGGGAGCTGTTTTTT. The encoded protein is CSVTSGVQNTGELFF.